These 25 T cell receptor beta chains were all obtained from the same sample, sequenced in a study of cytomegalovirus exposure and HLA in healthy donors. PCR was performed using 60 Vbeta and 13 Jbeta primers. Clones were sequenced by immunoSEQ multiplex PCR, and TCRdb holds only the in-frame ones, with some missing. The sample holds roughly 160,000 clones, about four fifths seen once. Sequencing input: PBMCs. These TCRs come from a male donor in good health and CMV-seropositive.

Turning to this clone: The CDR3 carries no conserved terminal phenylalanine or tryptophan, so it likely arises from a read error. The chain links TRBV19 to TRBJ2-7, with 8 nucleotides matching TRBD1. The CDR3 extends over 12 amino acids. V lost 8 bases, J lost 3 bases, and 3 bases stayed unmatched. Per the germline V gene, CDR1 is LNHDA and CDR2 is SQIVND (reference sequence). The CDR3 protein is CASQDRDYEQYL. CDR3 sequence (DNA): TGTGCCAGTCAGGACAGGGACTACGAGCAGTACCTC.

As DNA, the CDR3 is TGTGCCAGCAGCTTAGTTGAGATCGAGCAGTACTTC. It specifies CASSLVEIEQYF. The chain carries TRBV11-2 and TRBJ2-7, with D unresolved. Trimming removed 1 base at V and 6 bases at J, with 7 bases between. The CDR3 has 12 amino acids. Per germline, CDR1 SGHAT and CDR2 FQNNGV. Filled out from reference TRBV11-2 and TRBJ2-7, the complete variable domain reads EAGVAQSPRYKIIEKRQSVAFWCNPISGHATLYWYQQILGQGPKLLIQFQNNGVVDDSQLPKDRFSAERLKGVDSTLKIQPAKLEDSAVYLCASSLVEIEQYFGPGTRLTVT.

The rearrangement joins TRBV5-1 to TRBJ1-6; D is ambiguous. Germline lookup yields CDR1 SGHRS and CDR2 YFSETQ. The CDR3 has 15 amino acids. The V end lost 0 bases, the J end lost 0 bases, and 4 bases lay between the germline ends. CDR3 residues: CASSLGASYNSPLHF. CDR3 nucleotide sequence: TGCGCCAGCAGCTTGGGGGCCTCCTATAATTCACCCCTCCACTTT.

This sequence joins TRBV5-6 and TRBJ2-5; D perhaps matches TRBD2 (6 bases). V lost 4 bases, J lost 5 bases, and 12 bases lay in between. CDR3 size: 13 residues. CDR1 is SGHDT, CDR2 YYEEEE, per germline. This chain's CDR3 is CASSRGGRETQYF. The CDR3 region has the DNA TGTGCCAGCAGCCGCGGTGGGAGGGAGACCCAGTACTTC.

This clone was seen only once. The chain joins TRBV6-5 to TRBJ1-5; no firm D call. V was pared by 6 bases and J by 4 bases, with 16 bases between. The CDR3 has 15 amino acids. CDR1 and CDR2 (germline): MNHEY, SVGAGI. CDR3 in DNA: TGTGCCAGCAGACCCTCCGGGCCGGGGAATCAGCCCCAGCATTTT. Translation gives CASRPSGPGNQPQHF.

This clone was recorded once. The chain recombines TRBV9 with TRBJ1-2, with 10 bases lining up with TRBD1. This CDR3 is built from 17 residues. In germline, CDR1 is SGDLS, CDR2 YYNGEE. The J segment lost 2 bases and the V segment lost 3 bases, leaving 10 bases of the junction unmatched. In DNA form, the CDR3 reads TGTGCCAGCAGCGGTCGACAGGGGGCGCGTGGAAACTATGGCTACACCTTC. Translating gives CASSGRQGARGNYGYTF.

The V and J genes are TRBV2 and TRBJ2-1; D possibly corresponds to TRBD1 (6 bases). This CDR3 region has 16 residues. V was trimmed by 6 bases and J by 1 base, leaving 16 bases between them. Germline CDR1 reads SNHLY; CDR2 reads FYNNEI. CDR3 nucleotide sequence: TGTGCCAGCAGGATACAGGGAGAAAGTTCCTACAATGAGCAGTTCTTC. As protein: CASRIQGESSYNEQFF.

This clone was detected only once. V is TRBV6-5 and J is TRBJ2-5, with D maybe TRBD1 (6 bases). The CDR3 totals 14 residues. Germline CDR1 MNHEY, CDR2 SVGAGI. V lost 6 bases and J lost 2, with 13 bases in between. The CDR3 loop reads CASSPWQGQETQYF. CDR3 in DNA: TGTGCCAGCAGCCCTTGGCAGGGGCAAGAGACCCAGTACTTC.

V gene TRBV5-4 combines with J gene TRBJ2-7, with D possibly TRBD2 on 6 matching bases. Trimming removed 2 bases from V and 3 bases from J, with 12 bases in between. The germline V gene encodes CDR1 SGHNT and CDR2 YYREEE (reference sequence). The CDR3 loop spans 14 amino acids. The CDR3 protein is CASSFTAGRYEQYF. The CDR3 nucleotides are TGTGCCAGCAGCTTCACGGCGGGGCGCTACGAGCAGTACTTC.

CDR3 loop: CASRKDGENYGYTF. CDR3 bases: TGTGCCAGCAGGAAGGACGGGGAGAACTATGGCTACACCTTC. The chain joins TRBV25-1 to TRBJ1-2; D gene uncertain. The CDR3 sequence is 14 residues long. The germline V gene has CDR1 MGHDK and CDR2 SYGVNS. V lost 6 bases and J lost 2, with 13 bases in between.

This sequence joins TRBV27 and TRBJ2-6, with unresolved D. CDR3 length: 15 amino acids. The germline CDR1 and CDR2 sequences are MNHEY and SMNVEV (reference sequence). V dropped 7 bases and J dropped 0 bases, with 10 bases sitting between them. CDR3 sequence (DNA): TGTGCCAGCACGGAGAGACCCTCTGGGGCCAACGTCCTGACTTTC. Amino acids: CASTERPSGANVLTF.

This clone has only one observation. The CDR3 protein is CASSQVLISDRVTGELFF. CDR3 sequence (DNA): TGCGCCAGCAGCCAAGTTTTGATTTCGGACAGGGTAACCGGGGAGCTGTTTTTT. The chain joins TRBV4-3 to TRBJ2-2, with 8 nucleotides matching TRBD1. CDR3 size: 18 residues. Germline V gene sequence: CDR1 LGHNA, CDR2 YSLEER. The V gene end was trimmed by 1 base and the J gene end by 5 bases; junction bases not matched to a gene: 12.

The CDR3 protein is CATSRDRQQETQYF. The CDR3 DNA sequence: TGTGCCACCAGCAGAGATCGACAGCAAGAGACCCAGTACTTC. This rearrangement joins TRBV15 to TRBJ2-5, with D maybe TRBD1 (5 bases). The germline V gene encodes CDR1 LNHNV and CDR2 YYDKDF (reference sequence). The CDR3 runs to 14 residues. Trimming removed 0 bases at V and 2 bases at J, with 7 bases between.

V gene TRBV7-2 combines with J gene TRBJ1-1; perhaps TRBD1 as D (5 bases). The CDR3 length is 12 residues. Trimming cost V 1 base and J 9 bases, with 9 bases left between them. Germline V gene sequence: CDR1 SGHTA, CDR2 FQGNSA. CDR3 bases: TGTGCCAGCAGCTTAGGGGCAGGGAAAGCTTTCTTT. This translates into CASSLGAGKAFF.

The V and J genes are TRBV7-2 and TRBJ1-5; D remains unclear. From germline, CDR1 is SGHTA and CDR2 FQGNSA. The CDR3 has 15 residues. The V gene lost 3 bases and the J gene lost 3 bases, with 12 bases spanning the gap. This CDR3 is CASSLVSRDNQPQHF. CDR3 DNA sequence: TGTGCCAGCAGCTTGGTCTCGAGGGACAATCAGCCCCAGCATTTT.

This clone was seen only once. This chain uses TRBV19 with TRBJ1-1; weak D call: TRBD1 (6 bases). Germline assignment: CDR1 LNHDA and CDR2 SQIVND (reference sequence). V was shortened by 4 bases and J by 3 bases, with 12 bases between the two germline ends. The CDR3 totals 14 residues. The CDR3 loop reads CASSTQGGHTEAFF. For the CDR3, the DNA is TGTGCCAGTAGTACACAGGGAGGGCACACTGAAGCTTTCTTT. Filled out from reference TRBV19 and TRBJ1-1, the complete variable domain reads DGGITQSPKYLFRKEGQNVTLSCEQNLNHDAMYWYRQDPGQGLRLIYYSQIVNDFQKGDIAEGYSVSREKKESFPLTVTSAQKNPTAFYLCASSTQGGHTEAFFGQGTRLTVV.

The chain uses TRBV7-6 and TRBJ1-2; TRBD1 might be the D (5 bases). Trimming removed 1 base at V and 4 bases at J, with 19 bases between. Germline V gives CDR1 SGHVS, CDR2 FNYEAQ. This CDR3 comprises 17 residues. DNA for the CDR3: TGTGCCAGCAGCTTAGATGCGGGGCCGAAACGGGGCTATGGCTACACCTTC. It encodes CASSLDAGPKRGYGYTF.

This rearrangement joins TRBV19 to TRBJ1-1, with D possibly TRBD1 on 6 matching bases. The V gene's germline CDR1 is LNHDA and CDR2 SQIVND (reference sequence). The CDR3 is 16 residues long. Trimming pared 2 bases from V and 0 bases from J, leaving 13 bases between. In DNA form, the CDR3 reads TGTGCCAGTAGTATATCTGGGGGCGTAATGAACACTGAAGCTTTCTTT. It specifies CASSISGGVMNTEAFF.

The chain is built from TRBV27 and TRBJ1-2; 8 bases fit TRBD1. This CDR3 is built from 13 residues. Unmatched junction bases numbered 2, after V lost 6 bases and J lost 2 bases. Germline CDR1 is MNHEY and CDR2 is SMNVEV (reference sequence). CDR3 protein: CASSRTGNYGYTF. As DNA, the CDR3 is TGTGCCAGCAGCCGGACAGGGAACTATGGCTACACCTTC.

This chain joins TRBV18 and TRBJ2-3; no clear D gene. Germline CDR1 and CDR2: KGHSH and LQKENI. The CDR3 consists of 14 residues. Trimming removed 0 bases at V and 3 bases at J, with 7 bases between. The CDR3 DNA reads TGTGCCAGCTCACCACCGTACGGGACAGATACGCAGTATTTT. This encodes CASSPPYGTDTQYF.

This chain joins TRBV5-1 and TRBJ1-5; 12 bases fit TRBD1. The trim removed 3 bases at V and 7 bases at J, leaving 5 bases unmatched. The germline gives CDR1 SGHRS, CDR2 YFSETQ. CDR3 length equals 15 residues. For the CDR3, the DNA is TGCGCCAGCAGCTCGGGGACAGGGGGCGGACAGCCCCAGCATTTT. Translated: CASSSGTGGGQPQHF.

In nucleotides, the CDR3 is TGTGCCAGCAGCGCTCCCAACTCTAGCCCCGATCGCACAGATACGCAGTATTTT. This gives the protein CASSAPNSSPDRTDTQYF. The rearrangement uses TRBV9 and TRBJ2-3; a possible D gene is TRBD2 (5 bases). Germline CDR1 is SGDLS and CDR2 is YYNGEE. The CDR3 length is 18 residues. Deletions cut 3 bases from V and 1 base from J, with 21 bases between. The full variable domain, with the rest looked up from reference TRBV9 and TRBJ2-3, is DSGVTQTPKHLITATGQRVTLRCSPRSGDLSVYWYQQSLDQGLQFLIQYYNGEERAKGNILERFSAQQFPDLHSELNLSSLELGDSALYFCASSAPNSSPDRTDTQYFGPGTRLTVL.

This sequence joins TRBV6-4 and TRBJ2-1, with 10 nucleotides matching TRBD2. The germline V gene encodes CDR1 MRHNA and CDR2 SNTAGT. CDR3 length equals 16 residues. Trimming took 0 bases from V and 7 from J; bases not matched to a gene: 6. The DNA of the CDR3 is TGTGCCAGCAGTGACTCACGGCCTAGCGGGAGAAATGAGCAGTTCTTC. Translating it yields CASSDSRPSGRNEQFF.

V is TRBV5-1 and J is TRBJ2-7, with a possible D match to TRBD2 (6 bases). Germline CDR1 is SGHRS and CDR2 is YFSETQ. There are 17 residues in the CDR3. Trimming took off 3 bases at V and 2 bases at J, with 21 bases between the two ends. DNA for the CDR3: TGCGCCAGCAGCTCGTCGGGACTTCTAAGACAAACCTACGAGCAGTACTTC. This translates into CASSSSGLLRQTYEQYF.

The rearrangement uses TRBV5-4 and TRBJ2-7, with TRBD2 identical over 13 bases. Germline trimming cut 4 bases from V and 2 bases from J; bases unmatched to any gene: 6. Germline-derived CDR1 and CDR2 are SGHNT and YYREEE (reference sequence). CDR3 length equals 16 residues. The CDR3 DNA reads TGTGCCAGCAGCCCCGAACTAGCGGGAGGGACCTACGAGCAGTACTTC. Translating gives CASSPELAGGTYEQYF.